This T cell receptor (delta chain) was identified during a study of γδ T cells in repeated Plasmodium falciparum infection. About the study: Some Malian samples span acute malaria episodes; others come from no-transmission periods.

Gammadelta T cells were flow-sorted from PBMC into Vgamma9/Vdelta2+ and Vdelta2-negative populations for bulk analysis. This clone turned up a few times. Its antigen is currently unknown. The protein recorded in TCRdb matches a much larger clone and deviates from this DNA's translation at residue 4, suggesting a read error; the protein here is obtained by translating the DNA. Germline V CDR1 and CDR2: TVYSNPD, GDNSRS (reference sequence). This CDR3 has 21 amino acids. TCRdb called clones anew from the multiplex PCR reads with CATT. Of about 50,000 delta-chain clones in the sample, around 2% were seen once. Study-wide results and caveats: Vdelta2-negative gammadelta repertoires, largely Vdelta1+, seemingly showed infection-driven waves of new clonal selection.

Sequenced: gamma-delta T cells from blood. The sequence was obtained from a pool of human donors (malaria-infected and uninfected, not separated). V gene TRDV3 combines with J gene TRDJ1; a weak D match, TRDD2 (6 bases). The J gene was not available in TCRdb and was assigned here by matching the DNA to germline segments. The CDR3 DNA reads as TGTGCTACGTTCAAAACCGTTATCCTACCGGGCTGGTGCCCATACACCGATAAACTCATCTTT. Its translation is CATFKTVILPGWCPYTDKLIF.